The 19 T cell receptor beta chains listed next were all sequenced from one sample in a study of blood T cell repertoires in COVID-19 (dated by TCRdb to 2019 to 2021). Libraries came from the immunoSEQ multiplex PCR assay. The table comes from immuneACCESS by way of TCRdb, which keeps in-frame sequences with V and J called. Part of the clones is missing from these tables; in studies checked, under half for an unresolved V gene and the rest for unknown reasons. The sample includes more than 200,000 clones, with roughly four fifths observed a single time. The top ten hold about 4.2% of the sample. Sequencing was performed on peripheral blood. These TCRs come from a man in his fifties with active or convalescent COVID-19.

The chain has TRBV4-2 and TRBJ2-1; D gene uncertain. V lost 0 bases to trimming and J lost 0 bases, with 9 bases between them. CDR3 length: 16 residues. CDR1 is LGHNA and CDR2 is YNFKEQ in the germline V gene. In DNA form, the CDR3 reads TGTGCCAGCAGCCAAGATCTCCAGAACTCCTACAATGAGCAGTTCTTC. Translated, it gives CASSQDLQNSYNEQFF.

CDR3 sequence (DNA): TGTGCCAGCAGTCAGCGGGGGTACCAAGAGACCCAGTACTTC. It is translated as CASSQRGYQETQYF. V usage is TRBV6-5 and J usage is TRBJ2-5, with 8 bases fitting TRBD2. The CDR3 has 14 residues. From germline, CDR1 is MNHEY and CDR2 SVGAGI. V was clipped by 5 bases and J by 0 bases; unmatched bases: 2.

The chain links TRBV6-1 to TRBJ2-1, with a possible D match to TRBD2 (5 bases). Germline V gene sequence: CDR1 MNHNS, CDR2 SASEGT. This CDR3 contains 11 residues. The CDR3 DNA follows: TGTGTTCGCGGGCCCCTCGGTGAGCAGTTCTTC. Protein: CVRGPLGEQFF.

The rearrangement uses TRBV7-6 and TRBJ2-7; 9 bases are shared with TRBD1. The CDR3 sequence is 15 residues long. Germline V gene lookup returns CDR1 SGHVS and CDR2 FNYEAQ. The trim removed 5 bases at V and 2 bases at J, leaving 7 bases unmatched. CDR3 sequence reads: CASSRGTGWAYEQYF. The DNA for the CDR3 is TGTGCCAGCAGCCGGGGGACAGGGTGGGCCTACGAGCAGTACTTC.

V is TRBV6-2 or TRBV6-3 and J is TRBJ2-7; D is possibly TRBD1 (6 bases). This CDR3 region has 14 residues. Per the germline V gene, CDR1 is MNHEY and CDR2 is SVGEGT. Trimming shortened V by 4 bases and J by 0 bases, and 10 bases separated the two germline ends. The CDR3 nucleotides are TGTGCCAGCAGTTCAACGGACAGCTCCTACGAGCAGTACTTC. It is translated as CASSSTDSSYEQYF.

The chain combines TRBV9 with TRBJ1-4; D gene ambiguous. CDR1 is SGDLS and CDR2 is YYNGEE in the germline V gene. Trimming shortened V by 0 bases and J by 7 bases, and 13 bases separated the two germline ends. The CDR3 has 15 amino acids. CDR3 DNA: TGTGCCAGCAGCGTAGGACAAGGCGAGGGTGAAAAACTGTTTTTT. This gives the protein CASSVGQGEGEKLFF.

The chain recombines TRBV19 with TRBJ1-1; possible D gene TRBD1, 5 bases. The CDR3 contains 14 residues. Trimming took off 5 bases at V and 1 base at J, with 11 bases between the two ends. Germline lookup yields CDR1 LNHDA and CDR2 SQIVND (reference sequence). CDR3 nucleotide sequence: TGTGCCAGTAGTCCCCGACAGAGGAACACTGAAGCTTTCTTT. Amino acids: CASSPRQRNTEAFF.

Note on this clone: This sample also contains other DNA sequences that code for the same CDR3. In nucleotides, the CDR3 is TGTGCCAGCAGTTTAACGAGGGATACGCAGTATTTT. This gives the protein CASSLTRDTQYF. V usage is TRBV12-3 or TRBV12-4 and J usage is TRBJ2-3; no clear D gene. CDR3 length: 12 amino acids. The V end lost 2 bases, the J end lost 6 bases, and 6 bases lay between the germline ends.

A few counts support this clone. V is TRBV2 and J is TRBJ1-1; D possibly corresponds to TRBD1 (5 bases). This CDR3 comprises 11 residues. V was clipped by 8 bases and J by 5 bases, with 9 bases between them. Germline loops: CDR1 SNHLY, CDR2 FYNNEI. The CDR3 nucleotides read TGTGCCAGCTACAAGGGGACTGAAGCTTTCTTT. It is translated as CASYKGTEAFF.

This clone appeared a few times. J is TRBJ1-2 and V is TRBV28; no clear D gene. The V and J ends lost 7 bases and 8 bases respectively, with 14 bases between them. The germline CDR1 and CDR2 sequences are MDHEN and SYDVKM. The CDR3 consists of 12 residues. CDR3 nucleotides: TGTGCCAGCAAGGAGCGGTCTGGAGGCTACACCTTC. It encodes CASKERSGGYTF.

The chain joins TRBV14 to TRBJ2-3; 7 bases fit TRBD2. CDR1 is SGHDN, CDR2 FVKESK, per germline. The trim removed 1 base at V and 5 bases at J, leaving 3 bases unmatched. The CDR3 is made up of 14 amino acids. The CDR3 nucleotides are TGTGCCAGCAGCCAAGTGGGAGGGTTAGATACGCAGTATTTT. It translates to CASSQVGGLDTQYF.

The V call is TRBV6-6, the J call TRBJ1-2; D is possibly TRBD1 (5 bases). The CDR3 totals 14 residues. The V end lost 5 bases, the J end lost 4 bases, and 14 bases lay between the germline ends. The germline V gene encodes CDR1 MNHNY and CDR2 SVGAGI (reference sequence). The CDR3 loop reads CASSHRTFLYGYTF. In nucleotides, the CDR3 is TGTGCCAGCAGTCACCGGACATTCCTCTATGGCTACACCTTC.

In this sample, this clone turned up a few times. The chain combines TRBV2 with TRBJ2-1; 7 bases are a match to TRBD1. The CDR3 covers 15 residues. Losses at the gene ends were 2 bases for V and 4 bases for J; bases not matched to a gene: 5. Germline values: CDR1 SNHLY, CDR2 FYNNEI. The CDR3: CASSELRGRYNEQFF. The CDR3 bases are TGTGCCAGCAGTGAATTGAGGGGGCGGTACAATGAGCAGTTCTTC.

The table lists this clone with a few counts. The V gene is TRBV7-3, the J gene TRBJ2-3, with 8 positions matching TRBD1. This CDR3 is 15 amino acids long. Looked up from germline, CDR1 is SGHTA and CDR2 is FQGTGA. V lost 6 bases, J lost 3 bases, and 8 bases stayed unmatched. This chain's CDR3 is CASSQDRGKTDTQYF. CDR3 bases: TGTGCCAGCAGTCAAGACAGGGGAAAGACAGATACGCAGTATTTT. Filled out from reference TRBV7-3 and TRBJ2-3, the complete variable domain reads GAGVSQTPSNKVTEKGKYVELRCDPISGHTALYWYRQSLGQGPEFLIYFQGTGAADDSGLPNDRFFAVRPEGSVSTLKIQRTERGDSAVYLCASSQDRGKTDTQYFGPGTRLTVL.

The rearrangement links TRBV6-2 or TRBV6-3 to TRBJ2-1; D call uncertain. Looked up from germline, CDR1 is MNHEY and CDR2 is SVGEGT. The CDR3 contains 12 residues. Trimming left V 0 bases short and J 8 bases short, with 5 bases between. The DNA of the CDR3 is TGTGCCAGCAGTTACTCGGGCTATGAGCAGTTCTTC. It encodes CASSYSGYEQFF.

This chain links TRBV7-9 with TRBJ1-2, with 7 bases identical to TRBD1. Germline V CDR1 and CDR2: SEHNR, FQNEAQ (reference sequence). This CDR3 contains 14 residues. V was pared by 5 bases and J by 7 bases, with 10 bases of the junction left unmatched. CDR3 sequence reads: CASSLTRTGSGYTF. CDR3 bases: TGTGCCAGCAGCCTCACCCGGACAGGCAGTGGCTACACCTTC.

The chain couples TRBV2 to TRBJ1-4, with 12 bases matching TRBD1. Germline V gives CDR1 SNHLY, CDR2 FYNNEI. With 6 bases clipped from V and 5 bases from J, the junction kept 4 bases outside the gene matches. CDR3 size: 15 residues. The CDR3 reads CASRGDRGRNEKLFF. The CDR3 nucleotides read TGTGCCAGCAGGGGGGACAGGGGGCGGAATGAAAAACTGTTTTTT. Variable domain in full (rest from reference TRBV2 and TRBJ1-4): EPEVTQTPSHQVTQMGQEVILRCVPISNHLYFYWYRQILGQKVEFLVSFYNNEISEKSEIFDDQFSVERPDGSNFTLKIRSTKLEDSAMYFCASRGDRGRNEKLFFGSGTQLSVL.

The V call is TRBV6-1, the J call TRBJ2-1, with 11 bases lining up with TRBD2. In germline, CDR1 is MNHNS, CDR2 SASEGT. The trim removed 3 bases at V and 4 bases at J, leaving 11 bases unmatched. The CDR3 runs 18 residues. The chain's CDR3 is CASSDVASGGSLYNEQFF. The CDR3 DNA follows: TGTGCCAGCAGTGATGTGGCTAGCGGGGGGTCCCTGTACAATGAGCAGTTCTTC.

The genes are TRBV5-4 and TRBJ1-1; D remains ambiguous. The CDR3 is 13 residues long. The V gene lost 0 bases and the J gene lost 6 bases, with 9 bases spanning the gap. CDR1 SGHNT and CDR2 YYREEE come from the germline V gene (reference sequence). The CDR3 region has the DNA TGTGCCAGCAGCTTGGTTGGCGGCTCTGAAGCTTTCTTT. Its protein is CASSLVGGSEAFF.